This T cell receptor beta chain came from a study of human T cells and chemical hapten exposure. Whole-study context: Donors were sensitized with 2% DPC on the upper inner arm.

TCRdb re-analysed the RACE reads in MiXCR, keeping a single row per CDR3 protein. The table shows 180,000 or so distinct CDR3 sequences, with roughly 30% occurring only once. Per the germline V gene, CDR1 is MDHEN and CDR2 is SYDVKM. CDR3 size: 14 residues. Time point defined: pre-sensitization, week 0. The treatment is: therapeutic diphenylcyclopropenone sensitization with weekly scalp DPC. The chain uses TRBV28 and TRBJ1-4; 7 bases align to TRBD1. The sample in question was whole blood, obtained in connection with sensitization to the hapten diphenylcyclopropenone (DPC). The TCR sequence derives from a young woman with alopecia areata. Some clones in this sample may be carry-over from other donors' samples. The CDR3 protein is CAWGGGMSNEKLFF. In DNA, the CDR3 is TGTGCGTGGGGAGGGGGCATGAGTAATGAAAAACTGTTTTTT.